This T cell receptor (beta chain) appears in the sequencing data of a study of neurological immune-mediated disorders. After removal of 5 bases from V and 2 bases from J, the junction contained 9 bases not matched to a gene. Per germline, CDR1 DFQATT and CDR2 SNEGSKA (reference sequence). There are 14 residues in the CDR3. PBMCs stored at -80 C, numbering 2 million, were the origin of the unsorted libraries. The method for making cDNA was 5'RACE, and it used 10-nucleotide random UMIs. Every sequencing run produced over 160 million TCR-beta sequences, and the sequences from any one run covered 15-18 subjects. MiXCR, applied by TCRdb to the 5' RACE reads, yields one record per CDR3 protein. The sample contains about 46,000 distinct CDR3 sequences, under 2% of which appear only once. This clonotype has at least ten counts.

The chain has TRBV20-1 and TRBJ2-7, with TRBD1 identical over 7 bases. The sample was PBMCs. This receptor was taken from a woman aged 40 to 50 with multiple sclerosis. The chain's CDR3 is CSAWTGTETYEQYF. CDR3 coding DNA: TGCAGTGCTTGGACCGGGACAGAGACCTACGAGCAGTACTTC.